These 23 T cell receptor beta chains originate from one sample sequenced in a study of OX40 agonist ivuxolimab in advanced cancers. Sequencing used immunoSEQ multiplex PCR; TCRdb keeps in-frame clones, though not all of them. The sample consists of some 70,000 clones, 80% to 85% of them appearing once. Source: CD4+ or CD8+ T cells sorted from blood, taken in a trial of the OX40 agonist ivuxolimab. Receptor source: an adult with an advanced solid tumor such as melanoma, head and neck, liver or kidney cancer.

The CDR3 spells CASSDIQGAPSYEQYF. The CDR3 coding sequence is TGCGCCAGCAGTGATATTCAGGGGGCCCCATCCTACGAGCAGTACTTC. The rearrangement links TRBV10-2 to TRBJ2-7, with TRBD1 matching over 8 bases. CDR3 length equals 16 residues. The germline V gene has CDR1 WSHSY and CDR2 SAAADI. The ends lost 3 bases at V and 1 base at J; junction bases unmatched: 8.

This chain links TRBV12-5 with TRBJ2-5; the match to TRBD2 covers 7 bases. The V and J ends lost 1 base and 4 bases, in that order; junction bases with no gene match: 15. This CDR3 is 18 amino acids long. Germline values: CDR1 LGHNT, CDR2 FRNRAP. The CDR3 DNA follows: TGTGCTAGTGGTTTGGGACCTCGACTTGCGGGAGACCCAGAGACCCAGTACTTC. Amino acid sequence: CASGLGPRLAGDPETQYF.

This chain joins TRBV19 and TRBJ1-5, with D perhaps matching TRBD1 (5 bases). V was trimmed by 4 bases and J by 1 base, leaving 20 bases between them. The CDR3 runs 18 residues. Germline-derived CDR1 and CDR2 are LNHDA and SQIVND (reference sequence). CDR3: CASSTPENTRDSNQPQHF. As DNA, the CDR3 is TGTGCCAGTAGTACCCCTGAGAATACCCGGGACAGCAATCAGCCCCAGCATTTT.

The rearrangement uses TRBV6-4 and TRBJ1-4, with 9 bases matching TRBD1. CDR3 length equals 13 residues. V trimming: 6 bases; J trimming: 10 bases; junction bases outside the gene matches: 6. In germline, CDR1 is MRHNA, CDR2 SNTAGT. The CDR3 DNA follows: TGTGCCAGCAGCCCGGACAGGGGCGCAAAACTGTTTTTT. The encoded protein is CASSPDRGAKLFF.

CDR3 sequence (DNA): TGCGCCAGCCGGACAGCGAGCTCTGGGGCCAACGTCCTGACTTTC. This encodes CASRTASSGANVLTF. The rearrangement joins TRBV5-1 to TRBJ2-6, with TRBD1 as a possible D gene (6 bases). Germline lookup yields CDR1 SGHRS and CDR2 YFSETQ. CDR3 length equals 15 residues. V was pared by 7 bases and J by 0 bases, with 11 bases between.

This chain links TRBV6-1 with TRBJ2-5; 12 nucleotides match TRBD2. After removal of 2 bases from V and 4 bases from J, the junction contained 17 bases not matched to a gene. CDR3 size: 20 residues. In germline, CDR1 is MNHNS, CDR2 SASEGT. CDR3 region: CASSELARMSSGRARETQYF. The DNA of the CDR3 is TGTGCCAGCAGTGAATTAGCCAGGATGTCTAGCGGGAGGGCCCGAGAGACCCAGTACTTC.

The CDR3 region is CASSLGLAGVYEQYF. Here the CDR3 DNA reads TGTGCCAGCAGCTTAGGCCTAGCGGGAGTGTACGAGCAGTACTTC. The chain combines TRBV7-2 with TRBJ2-7; the match to TRBD2 covers 10 bases. The CDR3 is made up of 15 amino acids. The V segment lost 1 base and the J segment 4 bases; nucleotides outside the gene matches: 4. The germline gives CDR1 SGHTA, CDR2 FQGNSA.

The chain joins TRBV7-2 to TRBJ2-1; 11 bases align to TRBD2. The ends lost 5 bases at V and 7 bases at J; junction bases unmatched: 10. There are 16 residues in the CDR3. In germline, CDR1 is SGHTA, CDR2 FQGNSA. In DNA, the CDR3 is TGTGCCAGCAGCGGCCGACGTCTAGCGGGAGGAAATGAGCAGTTCTTC. It encodes CASSGRRLAGGNEQFF.

The chain employs TRBV7-7 and TRBJ2-5, with D maybe TRBD2 (7 bases). Trimming stripped 6 bases from V and 3 bases from J, with 17 bases between. This CDR3 is 15 amino acids long. The germline V gene encodes CDR1 SSHAT and CDR2 FNYEAQ (reference sequence). The DNA for the CDR3 is TGTGCCAGCAGTCGACCTGGAGGGGGGGAAGAGACCCAGTACTTC. Translated: CASSRPGGGEETQYF.

This clone has a handful of counts. The gene calls are TRBV19 and TRBJ1-3, with D possibly TRBD1 on 6 matching bases. Trimming took 8 bases from V and 0 from J, leaving 11 bases between them. The CDR3 has 14 residues. Per germline, CDR1 LNHDA and CDR2 SQIVND (reference sequence). The chain's CDR3 is CASSFRGSGNTIYF. In DNA form, the CDR3 reads TGTGCCAGTTCCTTCAGGGGCTCTGGAAACACCATATATTTT.

This sequence joins TRBV29-1 and TRBJ1-3, with D perhaps matching TRBD1 (5 bases). There are 12 residues in the CDR3. Deletions cut 4 bases from V and 7 bases from J, with 11 bases between. The germline CDR1 and CDR2 sequences are SQVTM and ANQGSEA. The CDR3 DNA is TGCAGCGTTGTAGCCGGGGGTAACACCATATATTTT. Protein product: CSVVAGGNTIYF.

The V call is TRBV15, the J call TRBJ2-5; D is possibly TRBD2 (6 bases). This CDR3 spans 14 amino acids. Germline CDR1 is LNHNV and CDR2 is YYDKDF (reference sequence). V was pared by 4 bases and J by 0 bases, with 9 bases between. The CDR3 here is CATSNRLDQETQYF. CDR3 sequence (DNA): TGTGCCACCAGCAATAGACTAGACCAAGAGACCCAGTACTTC.

The chain uses TRBV27 and TRBJ1-1; no reliable D call. The CDR3 totals 13 residues. CDR1 MNHEY and CDR2 SMNVEV come from the germline V gene (reference sequence). Trimming took 3 bases from V and 5 from J, leaving 10 bases between them. The CDR3 region has the DNA TGTGCCAGCAGTTTCGTATTGGAGACTGAAGCTTTCTTT. This encodes CASSFVLETEAFF.

This rearrangement joins TRBV19 to TRBJ1-1; D is possibly TRBD1 (5 bases). CDR3 size: 13 residues. The germline gives CDR1 LNHDA, CDR2 SQIVND (reference sequence). V lost 5 bases, J lost 1 base, and 8 bases lay in between. Written as DNA, the CDR3 is TGTGCCAGTAGTGGACATAAGAACACTGAAGCTTTCTTT. Translation gives CASSGHKNTEAFF.

The chain is built from TRBV7-2 and TRBJ2-7; the match to TRBD2 covers 12 bases. Germline V gives CDR1 SGHTA, CDR2 FQGNSA. CDR3 length: 14 residues. Unmatched junction bases numbered 0, after V lost 0 bases and J lost 6 bases. The CDR3 coding sequence is TGTGCCAGCAGCTTAGCACTAGCGGGGGGCGAGCAGTACTTC. Encoded protein: CASSLALAGGEQYF.

The rearrangement joins TRBV6-5 to TRBJ1-5; TRBD1 matches 8 bases. Trimming removed 6 bases from V and 10 bases from J; junction bases left unmatched: 8. CDR1 is MNHEY, CDR2 SVGAGI, per germline. The CDR3 has 13 residues. CDR3 sequence (DNA): TGTGCCAGCAGGGACAGGGTAAAGGGTCCCCAGCATTTT. It codes for CASRDRVKGPQHF.

This clone is medium-sized (0.01 to 0.1%). The rearrangement links TRBV19 to TRBJ2-7; 10 bases are a match to TRBD1. This CDR3 is built from 14 residues. CDR1 LNHDA and CDR2 SQIVND come from the germline V gene (reference sequence). The V and J ends lost 10 bases and 4 bases, in that order; junction bases with no gene match: 10. CDR3 DNA: TGTGCCACCCACCCGGGGGACAGGGGATACGAGCAGTACTTC. Translating it yields CATHPGDRGYEQYF. Full variable domain (missing parts from reference TRBV19 and TRBJ2-7): DGGITQSPKYLFRKEGQNVTLSCEQNLNHDAMYWYRQDPGQGLRLIYYSQIVNDFQKGDIAEGYSVSREKKESFPLTVTSAQKNPTAFYLCATHPGDRGYEQYFGPGTRLTVT.

The rearrangement joins TRBV7-7 to TRBJ2-7, with 13 bases lining up with TRBD2. J gave up 2 bases and V 5 bases, and 3 bases lay outside the gene matches. Germline V gives CDR1 SSHAT, CDR2 FNYEAQ (reference sequence). This CDR3 is built from 15 residues. The CDR3 region is CASSPGLAGTYEQYF. The CDR3 bases are TGTGCCAGCAGCCCGGGACTAGCGGGAACCTACGAGCAGTACTTC.

This chain connects TRBV5-1 to TRBJ2-7; weak D call: TRBD1 (6 bases). V was trimmed by 0 bases and J by 3 bases, leaving 10 bases between them. CDR3 length: 14 amino acids. Germline V gives CDR1 SGHRS, CDR2 YFSETQ. CDR3: CASSLGPGDYEQYF. CDR3 bases: TGCGCCAGCAGCTTGGGTCCAGGGGACTACGAGCAGTACTTC. Complete variable domain (other parts from reference TRBV5-1 and TRBJ2-7): KAGVTQTPRYLIKTRGQQVTLSCSPISGHRSVSWYQQTPGQGLQFLFEYFSETQRNKGNFPGRFSGRQFSNSRSEMNVSTLELGDSALYLCASSLGPGDYEQYFGPGTRLTVT.

The V gene is TRBV5-6, the J gene TRBJ2-4; 10 bases align to TRBD1. V shed 4 bases and J 6 bases; nucleotides not matched to a gene: 7. The CDR3 loop spans 15 amino acids. Germline V gene data show CDR1 as SGHDT and CDR2 as YYEEEE. In nucleotides, the CDR3 is TGTGCCAGCAGCCTGACGGGACAGGGGCCAAACATTCAGTACTTC. Translation gives CASSLTGQGPNIQYF.

The DNA for the CDR3 is TGTGCCAGCAGCCGGATAGCGGGGGAGACCCAGTACTTC. Translated, it gives CASSRIAGETQYF. The rearrangement links TRBV7-9 to TRBJ2-5; 8 bases are a match to TRBD2. Germline V gene data show CDR1 as SEHNR and CDR2 as FQNEAQ (reference sequence). V was clipped by 5 bases and J by 5 bases; unmatched bases: 4. The CDR3 contains 13 residues.

Here the CDR3 DNA reads TGTGCCAGCATTCCGGGTCCCTTCGTCACCGGGGAGCTGTTTTTT. Its translation: CASIPGPFVTGELFF. The V gene is TRBV28, the J gene TRBJ2-2; D uncertain. V lost 7 bases and J 4 bases, leaving 16 bases between the germline ends. The germline gives CDR1 MDHEN, CDR2 SYDVKM. The CDR3 covers 15 residues.

This chain joins TRBV29-1 and TRBJ2-6; 10 positions agree with TRBD1. The CDR3 runs 16 residues. Germline values: CDR1 SQVTM, CDR2 ANQGSEA. V lost 4 bases, J lost 2 bases, and 5 bases stayed unmatched. In DNA, the CDR3 is TGCAGCGTTGGCCCCGGGACAGGGGCTGGGGCCAACGTCCTGACTTTC. Its protein is CSVGPGTGAGANVLTF.